One sample yielded the 30 T cell receptor beta chains listed below, sequenced in a study of HIV-infected children after antiretroviral therapy interruption. Specified treatment: PENTA 11 planned treatment interruption arm or continuous ART arm. A 3' RACE protocol on RNA, with unique molecular identifiers, produced the TCR library. Using its own MiXCR run on the 3' RACE reads, TCRdb lists one record per CDR3 protein. The data show some 7,000 distinct CDR3 sequences, about 15% seen once. The sample was CD45RO+ CD8+ T cells from PBMCs, pooled from several time points, taken from a donor given antiretroviral therapy, either interrupted or continuous. Stated subset: memory CD8+ CD45RO+ CD45RA- T cells. These receptors were collected from a pool of human donors with HIV.

This chain uses TRBV7-2 with TRBJ2-5; tentative D call: TRBD2 (5 bases). From germline, CDR1 is SGHTA and CDR2 FQGNSA. The CDR3 loop spans 16 amino acids. The V gene lost 5 bases and the J gene lost 5 bases, with 21 bases spanning the gap. CDR3 in amino acids: CASSPLDGGSTETQYF. The CDR3 DNA reads TGTGCCAGCAGCCCCCTCGATGGAGGTAGTACGGAGACCCAGTACTTC.

In this sample, this clonotype turned up many times. The J gene is TRBJ2-2, the V gene TRBV29-1; perhaps TRBD1 as D (6 bases). This CDR3 region has 12 residues. V gave up 3 bases and J gave up 4 bases, with 6 bases separating them. CDR1 and CDR2 from the germline V gene are SQVTM and ANQGSEA. This CDR3 reads CSVDRGTGELFF. The CDR3 DNA follows: TGCAGCGTTGACAGGGGCACCGGGGAGCTGTTTTTT.

This clonotype was recorded many times. This chain links TRBV5-1 with TRBJ1-1, with D unresolved. Germline CDR1 SGHRS, CDR2 YFSETQ. V was clipped by 0 bases and J by 1 base, with 10 bases between them. The CDR3 runs 15 residues. This CDR3 reads CASSLDVGGNTEAFF. The CDR3 bases are TGCGCCAGCAGCTTGGATGTAGGAGGGAACACTGAAGCTTTCTTT.

This clonotype is medium-sized within its sample. V is TRBV6-1 and J is TRBJ2-3; D possibly matches TRBD1 or TRBD2 (5 bases each). V lost 2 bases, J lost 4 bases, and 13 bases lay in between. Germline V lookup: CDR1 MNHNS, CDR2 SASEGT. This CDR3 contains 15 residues. CDR3 protein: CASSESAGSADTQYF. DNA for the CDR3: TGTGCCAGCAGTGAATCGGCAGGGAGTGCAGATACGCAGTATTTT.

This clonotype has at least ten counts. The chain recombines TRBV2 with TRBJ2-7, with TRBD2 identical over 8 bases. Germline CDR1 is SNHLY and CDR2 is FYNNEI. Losses at the gene ends were 6 bases for V and 0 bases for J; bases not matched to a gene: 4. The CDR3 spans 14 residues. CDR3: CASREREHSYEQYF. The DNA of the CDR3 is TGTGCCAGCAGGGAGCGGGAGCACTCCTACGAGCAGTACTTC.

By sample fraction, this clonotype is medium-sized. The V gene is TRBV12-3 or TRBV12-4, the J gene TRBJ1-2; D is unresolved. Between the trimmed V and J ends, which lost 3 bases and 0 bases, there was a span of 5 bases. The CDR3 is 13 residues long. Written as DNA, the CDR3 is TGTGCCAGCAGTTTGTTATCTAACTATGGCTACACCTTC. Protein sequence: CASSLLSNYGYTF.

The chain carries TRBV5-1 and TRBJ1-1; the D is unclear. Per the germline V gene, CDR1 is SGHRS and CDR2 is YFSETQ. This CDR3 spans 13 amino acids. V dropped 0 bases and J dropped 5 bases, with 8 bases sitting between them. DNA for the CDR3: TGCGCCAGCAGCTTGGGGAGTAATACTGAAGCTTTCTTT. This sequence encodes CASSLGSNTEAFF.

Sample share makes this clonotype large. This chain uses TRBV20-1 with TRBJ2-7; TRBD1 agrees at 12 bases. V shed 0 bases, J shed 7 bases, and the junction held 13 bases outside the gene matches. CDR3 size: 17 residues. The germline V gene encodes CDR1 DFQATT and CDR2 SNEGSKA (reference sequence). In DNA, the CDR3 is TGCAGTGCTAGAGATTTCACCGGGACAGGGGGCTCGAGGGAGCAGTACTTC. Translating it yields CSARDFTGTGGSREQYF.

In its sample, this clonotype ranks as large. The V call is TRBV12-3 or TRBV12-4, the J call TRBJ2-2, with D uncertain. Trimming took off 9 bases at V and 4 bases at J, with 33 bases between the two ends. The CDR3 length is 20 residues. This chain's CDR3 is CASSLSLILAQFTATGELFF. The CDR3 DNA reads as TGTGCCAGTAGCCTTAGTTTAATATTAGCACAGTTCACGGCCACCGGGGAGCTGTTTTTT.

This clonotype was observed many times. The J gene is TRBJ2-1, the V gene TRBV5-1; D is unresolved. Trimming took off 0 bases at V and 2 bases at J, with 6 bases between the two ends. Germline loops: CDR1 SGHRS, CDR2 YFSETQ. The CDR3 is 14 amino acids. CDR3 sequence (DNA): TGCGCCAGCAGCTTGGGGCAGACCTACAATGAGCAGTTCTTC. Translated: CASSLGQTYNEQFF.

A few counts support this clonotype. The chain uses TRBV7-3 and TRBJ1-1; D remains ambiguous. Germline values: CDR1 SGHTA, CDR2 FQGTGA. The V end was cut by 1 base, the J end by 1 base, with 4 bases between. This CDR3 spans 13 amino acids. Here the CDR3 reads CASSLNGNTEAFF. The CDR3 DNA sequence: TGTGCCAGCAGCTTAAACGGGAACACTGAAGCTTTCTTT.

At least ten counts were recorded for this clonotype. The chain couples TRBV2 to TRBJ2-5; perhaps TRBD2 as D (5 bases). V was trimmed by 6 bases and J by 0 bases, leaving 11 bases between them. Germline values: CDR1 SNHLY, CDR2 FYNNEI. The CDR3 runs to 14 residues. The CDR3 region has the DNA TGTGCCAGCAGCTTCCGGGGATACCAAGAGACCCAGTACTTC. The encoded protein is CASSFRGYQETQYF. The whole variable domain, remainder taken from reference TRBV2 and TRBJ2-5, is EPEVTQTPSHQVTQMGQEVILRCVPISNHLYFYWYRQILGQKVEFLVSFYNNEISEKSEIFDDQFSVERPDGSNFTLKIRSTKLEDSAMYFCASSFRGYQETQYFGPGTRLLVL.

This clonotype was observed at least ten times. V and J are TRBV5-8 and TRBJ2-1; D may be TRBD1 (7 bases). The germline CDR1 and CDR2 sequences are SGHTS and YDEGEE. Deletions cut 4 bases from V and 4 bases from J, with 15 bases between. CDR3 length: 15 amino acids. CDR3 coding DNA: TGTGCCAGCAGCACGACAGGGAGGACGTACAATGAGCAGTTCTTC. Translating gives CASSTTGRTYNEQFF. The variable domain in full, with the rest retrieved from reference TRBV5-8 and TRBJ2-1, is EAGVTQSPTHLIKTRGQQATLRCSPISGHTSVYWYQQALGLGLQFLLWYDEGEERNRGNFPPRFSGRQFPNYSSELNVNALELEDSALYLCASSTTGRTYNEQFFGPGTRLTVL.

In its sample, this clonotype is medium-sized. The chain carries TRBV9 and TRBJ1-2, with 7 positions matching TRBD1. CDR3 length: 13 amino acids. From germline, CDR1 is SGDLS and CDR2 YYNGEE. V dropped 6 bases and J dropped 6; count of bases not matched to a gene: 8. The CDR3 nucleotides are TGTGCCAGCAAAGGGTATGGACAGGATGGCTACACCTTC. Amino acids: CASKGYGQDGYTF.

This clonotype was found many times. The chain links TRBV20-1 to TRBJ2-2; D gene uncertain. V shed 3 bases and J shed 3 bases, with 17 bases lying between them. Germline V gives CDR1 DFQATT, CDR2 SNEGSKA (reference sequence). CDR3 length equals 16 residues. The DNA of the CDR3 is TGCAGTGCTAGGAATCCGATTCAACCTGACACCGGGGAGCTGTTTTTT. Protein: CSARNPIQPDTGELFF.

This chain connects TRBV7-3 to TRBJ2-3; the D gene is possibly TRBD2 (6 bases). Germline V CDR1 and CDR2: SGHTA, FQGTGA. The CDR3 loop spans 15 amino acids. V was pared by 1 base and J by 2 bases, with 10 bases between. The CDR3 coding sequence is TGTGCCAGCAGCTTAATGGGGGGAAACACAGATACGCAGTATTTT. This sequence encodes CASSLMGGNTDTQYF.

The V and J genes are TRBV29-1 and TRBJ1-1; D is undetermined. This CDR3 contains 13 residues. Germline V lookup: CDR1 SQVTM, CDR2 ANQGSEA. V lost 5 bases to trimming and J lost 1 base, with 11 bases between them. In nucleotides, the CDR3 is TGCAGCGTTAGTGGTCAACAGAACACTGAAGCTTTCTTT. Translated, it gives CSVSGQQNTEAFF.

The rearrangement uses TRBV29-1 and TRBJ2-3, with D possibly matching TRBD1 (6 bases). The germline V and J ends were trimmed by 2 bases and 3 bases, with 12 bases remaining between them. The germline gives CDR1 SQVTM, CDR2 ANQGSEA. This CDR3 has 14 amino acids. CDR3 in amino acids: CSVEFGGLTDTQYF. In nucleotides, the CDR3 is TGCAGCGTTGAATTTGGGGGCTTAACAGATACGCAGTATTTT.

Relative to its sample, this clonotype is medium-sized. The chain couples TRBV27 to TRBJ2-2; D is unclear. The germline V gene has CDR1 MNHEY and CDR2 SMNVEV (reference sequence). Trimming shortened V by 2 bases and J by 4 bases, and 5 bases separated the two germline ends. The CDR3 runs 13 residues. CDR3: CASSLTFTGELFF. The CDR3 DNA reads TGTGCCAGCAGTTTAACGTTCACCGGGGAGCTGTTTTTT.

There are many counts of this clonotype. The chain combines TRBV30 with TRBJ2-7; D is possibly TRBD2 (6 bases). Germline V lookup: CDR1 GTSNPN, CDR2 SVGIG (reference sequence). The ends were cut back, 2 bases at V and 4 bases at J, with 18 bases in the middle. This CDR3 has 15 residues. The CDR3 nucleotides are TGTGCCTGGAGTCCCACTAGCTCGCGAGGATACGAGCAGTACTTC. Translation gives CAWSPTSSRGYEQYF.

This clonotype was seen at least ten times. This chain joins TRBV11-2 and TRBJ1-1, with D maybe TRBD1 (5 bases). V gave up 5 bases and J gave up 1 base, with 8 bases separating them. Germline V gene data show CDR1 as SGHAT and CDR2 as FQNNGV. This CDR3 comprises 13 residues. Written as DNA, the CDR3 is TGTGCCAGCAGCCCGGACACGAACACTGAAGCTTTCTTT. This codes for CASSPDTNTEAFF.

This rearrangement joins TRBV12-3 or TRBV12-4 to TRBJ2-7; TRBD1 aligns across 9 bases. This CDR3 contains 14 residues. J was trimmed by 6 bases and V by 5 bases; bases with no gene match: 8. The CDR3, as DNA: TGTGCCAGCAGTCAGGGACAGGGTAGCTCCGAGCAGTACTTC. It translates to CASSQGQGSSEQYF.

V usage is TRBV6-6 and J usage is TRBJ2-7, with 8 bases that match TRBD1. The germline V gene has CDR1 MNHNY and CDR2 SVGAGI (reference sequence). V shed 6 bases, J shed 4 bases, and the junction held 5 bases outside the gene matches. This CDR3 region has 13 residues. CDR3 sequence reads: CASRIDRGYEQYF. Written as DNA, the CDR3 is TGTGCCAGCAGGATTGACAGGGGATACGAGCAGTACTTC.

The CDR3: CASRVSGVGTDTQYF. The CDR3 DNA reads TGTGCCAGTAGGGTCTCCGGGGTAGGCACAGATACGCAGTATTTT. The chain has TRBV12-3 or TRBV12-4 and TRBJ2-3; tentative D call: TRBD2 (5 bases). Trimming cost V 9 bases and J 1 base, with 17 bases left between them. This CDR3 has 15 residues.

This clonotype has a count of ten or more. V is TRBV5-1 and J is TRBJ2-7, with TRBD1 as a possible D gene (6 bases). Germline V gene sequence: CDR1 SGHRS, CDR2 YFSETQ. With 0 bases removed from V and 5 bases from J, the gap between germline ends came to 15 bases. The length of the CDR3 is 15 residues. CDR3 region: CASSLGRGHRDEQYF. In nucleotides, the CDR3 is TGCGCCAGCAGCTTGGGCAGGGGACACCGTGACGAGCAGTACTTC.

The V and J genes are TRBV19 and TRBJ2-5, with D perhaps matching TRBD1 (7 bases). Per germline, CDR1 LNHDA and CDR2 SQIVND (reference sequence). V was pared by 2 bases and J by 4 bases, with 20 bases between. The CDR3 length is 17 residues. In DNA form, the CDR3 reads TGTGCCAGTAGTATAAATCTCCTACAGGGGAGGCTAGAGACCCAGTACTTC. Translating gives CASSINLLQGRLETQYF.

This clonotype was counted many times. V is TRBV11-2 and J is TRBJ1-1; no definite D call. The germline CDR1 and CDR2 sequences are SGHAT and FQNNGV. Deletions cut 2 bases from V and 1 base from J, with 8 bases between. The CDR3 consists of 14 residues. The CDR3 bases are TGTGCCAGCAGCTTATATTACAAGAACACTGAAGCTTTCTTT. It yields the protein CASSLYYKNTEAFF.

This clonotype came up many times. The CDR3 loop is CASSPRLQGYEQYF. CDR3 coding DNA: TGTGCCAGCAGCCCTAGGTTACAGGGCTACGAGCAGTACTTC. This chain links TRBV11-3 with TRBJ2-7; tentative D call: TRBD1 (6 bases). Germline V gene lookup returns CDR1 SGHNT and CDR2 YENEEA. The CDR3 is made up of 14 amino acids. Deletions cut 5 bases from V and 3 bases from J, with 14 bases between.

This clonotype was seen repeatedly, ten times or more. This chain joins TRBV5-5 and TRBJ2-5; 13 bases fit TRBD2. The CDR3 is 16 residues long. Trimming cost V 5 bases and J 5 bases; bases outside gene matches: 9. The germline CDR1 and CDR2 sequences are SGHKS and YYEKEE (reference sequence). The CDR3 is CASRDTSGGALETQYF. Here the CDR3 DNA reads TGTGCCAGCAGGGATACTAGCGGGGGGGCTTTGGAGACCCAGTACTTC.

This clonotype was counted many times. The rearrangement links TRBV6-2 or TRBV6-3 to TRBJ2-7, with TRBD2 matching 11 bases. V lost 6 bases and J lost 1; bases outside the gene matches: 5. This CDR3 spans 15 amino acids. CDR1 and CDR2 from the germline V gene are MNHEY and SVGEGT. This CDR3 is CASRLAGGDSYEQYF. DNA for the CDR3: TGTGCCAGCAGGCTAGCGGGAGGCGATTCCTACGAGCAGTACTTC.